This entry describes one T cell receptor beta chain. Naive-designated CD8 cells lacked CD45RO, were positively enriched for CCR7, and omitted terminally differentiated effector memory CD45RA+ cells. The sample is drawn from a study of shared clonotypes between healthy human individuals. The ends were cut back, 2 bases at V and 8 bases at J, with 7 bases in the middle. The germline V gene encodes CDR1 WSHSY and CDR2 SAAADI. This CDR3 spans 12 amino acids. TCRdb keeps only in-frame clones here, not all; method: immunoSEQ multiplex PCR. This sample has some 2,000,000 clones, with roughly 94% found just once.

The sequencing input was naive CD8+ T cells sorted from blood. The sequence came from a man aged 18 to 29 in good health. This sequence joins TRBV10-2 and TRBJ2-1; either TRBD1 or TRBD2 may fit D (5 bases each). CDR3: CASSEGDHEQFF. For the CDR3, the DNA is TGCGCCAGCAGTGAGGGGGACCATGAGCAGTTCTTC.